This T cell receptor beta chain was recovered during a study of T cells in Graves' hyperthyroidism and ophthalmopathy. Across the study: Peripheral blood was secured at the point of initial diagnosis, before any treatment.

Study results and limitations: Before onset, by a median of approximately 5.9 months, the model predicted ophthalmopathy. Blood samples included most of the expanded thyroid clonotypes exceeding 0.001.

Per germline, CDR1 SEHNR and CDR2 FQNEAQ (reference sequence). The CDR3 is 10 residues long. Trimming took off 4 bases at V and 11 bases at J, with 3 bases between the two ends. What was amplified from RNA transcripts were TCR beta CDR3 regions. TCR CDR3 regions were first amplified by RT-PCR with HTBI primers. TCRdb reprocessed the multiplex PCR reads via MiXCR and lists one record per CDR3 protein. This table holds about 680,000 distinct CDR3 sequences, approximately 36% found once. As for this clonotype: Antigen: not known.

Out of 8.5 to 10 ml of fresh peripheral blood came the PBMCs. Sequenced sample: blood. J is TRBJ1-6 and V is TRBV7-9; D is uncertain. The origin of this receptor is a woman aged 40 to 50 with Graves' hyperthyroidism. DNA for the CDR3: TGTGCCAGCAGCTCAACACCCCTCCACTTT. Encoded protein: CASSSTPLHF.